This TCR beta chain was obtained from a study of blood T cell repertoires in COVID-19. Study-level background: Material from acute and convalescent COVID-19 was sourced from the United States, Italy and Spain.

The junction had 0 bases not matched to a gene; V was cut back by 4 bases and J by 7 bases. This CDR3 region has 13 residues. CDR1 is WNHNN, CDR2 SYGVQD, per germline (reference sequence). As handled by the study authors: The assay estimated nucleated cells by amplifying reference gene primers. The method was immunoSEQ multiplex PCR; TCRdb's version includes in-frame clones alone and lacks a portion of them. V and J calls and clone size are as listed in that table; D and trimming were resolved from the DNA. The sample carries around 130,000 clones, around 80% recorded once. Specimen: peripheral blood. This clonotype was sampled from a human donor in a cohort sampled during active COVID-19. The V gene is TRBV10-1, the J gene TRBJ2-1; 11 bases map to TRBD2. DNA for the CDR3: TGCGCCAGCAGTGGACTAGCGGGGAATGAGCAGTTCTTC. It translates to CASSGLAGNEQFF.